This T cell receptor (beta chain) was retrieved from a study of blood T cell repertoires in COVID-19. Study overall: T cells, B-cell-depleted T cells, or PBMCs supplied cDNA or gDNA.

Germline CDR1 is LGHDT and CDR2 is YNNKEL (reference sequence). With 0 bases clipped from V and 3 bases from J, the junction kept 1 base outside the gene matches. The CDR3 is 14 residues long. Some clones are missing from TCRdb's copy, which holds only in-frame ones; the method was immunoSEQ multiplex PCR. The table includes about 130,000 clones, roughly four fifths detected once. Sequencing was carried out using peripheral blood. The TCR comes from a man older than 75 with COVID-19, enrolled during active disease. The chain links TRBV3-1 (or the pseudogene TRBV3-2) to TRBJ2-5; 7 bases agree with TRBD2. The CDR3 loop reads CASSQELAEETQYF. The DNA of the CDR3 is TGTGCCAGCAGCCAAGAGCTAGCGGAAGAGACCCAGTACTTC.